This note documents a single T cell receptor beta chain sequence. This entry is derived from a study of T cell responses to AZD1222 COVID-19 vaccine. Clones were read by immunoSEQ multiplex PCR, and TCRdb kept only the in-frame ones, dropping some. The sample holds some 150,000 clones, about 92% seen once. The clonotype was recovered from an adult who received the AZD1222 COVID-19 vaccine. The sample was peripheral blood, taken 28 days after the second AZD1222 dose.

The CDR3 region is CASSSTVEDEQYF. CDR3 DNA sequence: TGTGCCAGCAGCTCAACAGTGGAGGACGAGCAGTACTTC. The chain has TRBV21-1 and TRBJ2-7; the table gives TRBD2 as D, unverified against the DNA. TRBV21-1 is a pseudogene segment. The CDR3 is 13 residues long.